These 26 T cell receptor beta chains were all obtained from the same sample, sequenced in a study of early T cells in non-severe SARS-CoV-2 infection (dated by TCRdb to about 2021). Libraries were constructed by 5' RACE. The sequencer was a NextSeq 500. The public reads were quality trimmed at Q25 with fastp and then assembled into clones with MiXCR by TCRdb, keeping productive beta chains. Under each unique CDR3 protein, matching rows form one entry showing the most common genes and DNA. The sample yields more than 55,000 distinct CDR3 sequences; approximately 13% were counted once. Around 5.1% of the sample comes from the top ten. The sequenced sample was whole blood. These receptors were taken from an adult who was a healthcare worker with PCR-confirmed SARS-CoV-2 infection or an uninfected control (not recorded which).

This clonotype has a count of ten or more. The chain recombines TRBV5-4 with TRBJ2-1, with D maybe TRBD1 (6 bases). Trimming shortened V by 0 bases and J by 2 bases, and 6 bases separated the two germline ends. The CDR3 length is 14 residues. Per the germline V gene, CDR1 is SGHNT and CDR2 is YYREEE (reference sequence). CDR3 in amino acids: CASSLGTAYNEQFF. CDR3 bases: TGTGCCAGCAGCTTGGGGACAGCCTACAATGAGCAGTTCTTC.

The gene calls are TRBV6-1 and TRBJ1-5; 8 nucleotides match TRBD1. V trimming: 5 bases; J trimming: 1 base; junction bases outside the gene matches: 4. The CDR3 totals 15 residues. CDR1 and CDR2 (germline): MNHNS, SASEGT. The CDR3 DNA follows: TGTGCCAGCAGTCTCACAGGGGGGAGCAATCAGCCCCAGCATTTT. Translating it yields CASSLTGGSNQPQHF.

Ten or more counts support this clonotype. This chain links TRBV30 with TRBJ1-6; 7 bases are a match to TRBD1. Germline loops: CDR1 GTSNPN, CDR2 SVGIG (reference sequence). The CDR3 covers 13 residues. Germline trimming cut 3 bases from V and 4 bases from J; bases unmatched to any gene: 0. CDR3 in amino acids: CAWRGQYNSPLHF. DNA for the CDR3: TGTGCCTGGAGGGGACAGTATAATTCACCCCTCCACTTT.

The CDR3: CASSLYPGQGDEKLFF. DNA of the CDR3: TGCGCCAGCAGCTTGTATCCGGGACAGGGAGATGAAAAACTGTTTTTT. The gene calls are TRBV5-1 and TRBJ1-4, with 9 bases lining up with TRBD1. This CDR3 has 16 residues. Germline trimming cut 1 base from V and 6 bases from J; bases unmatched to any gene: 7. Germline CDR1 SGHRS, CDR2 YFSETQ.

This clonotype was counted at least ten times. V usage is TRBV5-6 and J usage is TRBJ2-5; a weak D match, TRBD2 (6 bases). Germline V gene lookup returns CDR1 SGHDT and CDR2 YYEEEE. The CDR3 spans 13 residues. The V gene lost 2 bases and the J gene lost 5 bases, with 10 bases spanning the gap. CDR3 region: CASSFARGETQYF. The CDR3 bases are TGTGCCAGCAGCTTCGCTCGGGGGGAGACCCAGTACTTC.

This clonotype appeared many times. V usage is TRBV20-1 and J usage is TRBJ2-1; D assignment may be TRBD1 or TRBD2 (5 bases each). V gave up 6 bases and J gave up 8 bases, with 26 bases separating them. CDR1 DFQATT and CDR2 SNEGSKA come from the germline V gene (reference sequence). The CDR3 length is 16 residues. CDR3 in amino acids: CSARQDASLARDEQFF. For the CDR3, the DNA is TGCAGTGCCAGACAAGACGCTAGCCTTGCCAGGGATGAGCAGTTCTTC.

This clonotype was recorded many times. This chain joins TRBV29-1 and TRBJ1-1; D not resolved. CDR3 length: 10 amino acids. Per the germline V gene, CDR1 is SQVTM and CDR2 is ANQGSEA. Trimming stripped 5 bases from V and 0 bases from J, with 1 base between. The CDR3 region is CSVLNTEAFF. DNA for the CDR3: TGCAGCGTTTTGAACACTGAAGCTTTCTTT.

This clonotype was picked up many times. CDR3 region: CASSLPGTQETQYF. The CDR3 DNA reads TGTGCCAGCAGCCTACCCGGGACCCAAGAGACCCAGTACTTC. V and J are TRBV3-1 and TRBJ2-5, with D perhaps being TRBD1 or TRBD2 (5 bases each). V was trimmed by 4 bases and J by 1 base, leaving 10 bases between them. This CDR3 is built from 14 residues. Germline V gene lookup returns CDR1 LGHDT and CDR2 YNNKEL (reference sequence).

The chain recombines TRBV20-1 with TRBJ1-5; 8 bases map to TRBD1. There are 12 residues in the CDR3. The V segment lost 6 bases and the J segment 5 bases; nucleotides outside the gene matches: 3. Germline V CDR1 and CDR2: DFQATT, SNEGSKA (reference sequence). For the CDR3, the DNA is TGCAGTGCCGGACAGGGCGATCAGCCCCAGCATTTT. Translating it yields CSAGQGDQPQHF.

In this sample, this clonotype turned up many times. The CDR3 loop is CASSDRTGGWEQYF. The CDR3 DNA reads as TGTGCCAGCAGCGACAGGACAGGAGGTTGGGAGCAGTACTTC. V and J are TRBV5-4 and TRBJ2-7; 7 bases map to TRBD1. Germline assignment: CDR1 SGHNT and CDR2 YYREEE (reference sequence). The length of the CDR3 is 14 residues. Trimming removed 4 bases from V and 7 bases from J; junction bases left unmatched: 11.

This chain joins TRBV7-3 and TRBJ2-2; D tentatively reads TRBD1 or TRBD2 (6 bases each). The germline CDR1 and CDR2 sequences are SGHTA and FQGTGA. This CDR3 region has 12 residues. V was shortened by 6 bases and J by 7 bases, with 9 bases between the two germline ends. CDR3 residues: CASRGGSGELFF. CDR3 in DNA: TGTGCCAGCAGGGGGGGCAGCGGGGAGCTGTTTTTT.

At least ten counts were recorded for this clonotype. This chain links TRBV2 with TRBJ2-7, with 9 bases aligning to TRBD1. V trimming: 6 bases; J trimming: 4 bases; junction bases outside the gene matches: 4. CDR1 and CDR2 from the germline V gene are SNHLY and FYNNEI. The CDR3 has 13 residues. CDR3 nucleotide sequence: TGTGCCAGCAGAAGACAGGGGGGATACGAGCAGTACTTC. Residues: CASRRQGGYEQYF.

This chain connects TRBV7-2 to TRBJ2-5; D uncertain. The CDR3 spans 14 residues. Germline CDR1 is SGHTA and CDR2 is FQGNSA. V lost 0 bases and J 5 bases, leaving 10 bases between the germline ends. Written as DNA, the CDR3 is TGTGCCAGCAGCTTAGCGGCCCCTGGGGAGACCCAGTACTTC. Protein product: CASSLAAPGETQYF.

This clonotype was seen only a few times. The chain couples TRBV4-1 to TRBJ2-1, with 10 nucleotides matching TRBD2. CDR3 length: 16 residues. V was pared by 0 bases and J by 4 bases, with 3 bases of the junction left unmatched. Germline V gene lookup returns CDR1 MGHRA and CDR2 YSYEKL. CDR3 protein: CASSQEVAGGYNEQFF. CDR3 DNA: TGCGCCAGCAGCCAAGAGGTAGCGGGGGGTTACAATGAGCAGTTCTTC.

The rearrangement uses TRBV7-2 and TRBJ1-5; D is undetermined. Germline V gene data show CDR1 as SGHTA and CDR2 as FQGNSA. The V and J ends lost 2 bases and 2 bases respectively, with 10 bases between them. The CDR3 length is 15 residues. CDR3 protein: CASSLFVAGNQPQHF. In DNA form, the CDR3 reads TGTGCCAGCAGCTTATTTGTCGCGGGCAATCAGCCCCAGCATTTT.

The chain combines TRBV12-3 or TRBV12-4 with TRBJ2-3, with TRBD1 matching over 7 bases. CDR3 size: 16 residues. V shed 5 bases, J shed 0 bases, and the junction held 8 bases outside the gene matches. The CDR3 reads CASSLGQVGSTDTQYF. The CDR3, as DNA: TGTGCCAGCAGTCTCGGACAGGTTGGCAGCACAGATACGCAGTATTTT.

V and J are TRBV11-3 and TRBJ2-1, with 7 bases that match TRBD2. The germline V gene has CDR1 SGHNT and CDR2 YENEEA. The CDR3 has 13 residues. V lost 2 bases and J lost 6; bases outside the gene matches: 1. This CDR3 reads CASSLLAGNEQFF. The CDR3 coding sequence is TGTGCCAGCAGCTTATTAGCGGGCAATGAGCAGTTCTTC.

This clonotype was picked up many times. V is TRBV6-6 and J is TRBJ2-7; 13 bases are a match to TRBD2. The CDR3 sequence is 20 residues long. Germline trimming cut 2 bases from V and 2 bases from J; bases unmatched to any gene: 15. Looked up from germline, CDR1 is MNHNY and CDR2 is SVGAGI (reference sequence). The CDR3 loop is CASSYTIPAWTSGGAYEQYF. DNA for the CDR3: TGTGCCAGCAGTTACACCATCCCCGCCTGGACTAGCGGGGGAGCCTACGAGCAGTACTTC.

There are many counts of this clonotype. CDR3 nucleotides: TGCAGTGCTGCCCCGGGGCCAGTCAATCAGCCCCAGCATTTT. It codes for CSAAPGPVNQPQHF. The chain carries TRBV20-1 and TRBJ1-5; D may be TRBD1 (5 bases). Germline CDR1 and CDR2: DFQATT and SNEGSKA (reference sequence). V was cut by 5 bases and J by 3 bases, with 14 bases left in between. The CDR3 loop spans 14 amino acids.

This clonotype has a count of ten or more. The V and J genes are TRBV7-2 and TRBJ2-1, with 9 bases lining up with TRBD2. The length of the CDR3 is 16 residues. Trimming at V came to 2 bases and at J to 8 bases, leaving 10 bases not matched to a gene. Germline lookup yields CDR1 SGHTA and CDR2 FQGNSA. The CDR3 region has the DNA TGTGCCAGCAGCTTATCAGCGGGGGGCATACTTTATGAGCAGTTCTTC. This encodes CASSLSAGGILYEQFF.

This clonotype was seen at least ten times. The chain is built from TRBV12-3 or TRBV12-4 and TRBJ2-7, with D possibly matching TRBD1 (6 bases). Trimming pared 11 bases from V and 7 bases from J, leaving 18 bases between. The CDR3 covers 12 residues. The CDR3 spells CAGGPSRREQYF. The DNA of the CDR3 is TGTGCCGGGGGCCCCTCACGTCGGGAGCAGTACTTC.

Within the sample, this clonotype is medium-sized. The rearrangement joins TRBV6-1 to TRBJ2-2; 7 nucleotides line up with TRBD2. The CDR3 runs 14 residues. Trimming cost V 10 bases and J 4 bases; bases outside gene matches: 9. Germline CDR1 MNHNS, CDR2 SASEGT. CDR3 sequence reads: CANEGGEGTGELFF. The DNA of the CDR3 is TGTGCCAACGAGGGCGGGGAGGGCACCGGGGAGCTGTTTTTT.

Ten or more counts support this clonotype. V and J are TRBV12-3 or TRBV12-4 and TRBJ1-2; D is uncertain. This CDR3 has 11 amino acids. Between the trimmed V and J ends, which lost 7 bases and 7 bases, there was a span of 10 bases. CDR3 in amino acids: CASNYGPGYTF. The CDR3 DNA sequence: TGTGCCAGCAACTACGGTCCTGGCTACACCTTC.

This clonotype counts as medium-sized. Here the CDR3 reads CASSQEDRAEQYF. The CDR3 DNA reads TGCGCCAGCAGCCAAGAGGACAGGGCCGAGCAGTACTTC. This sequence joins TRBV4-1 and TRBJ2-7; 8 positions agree with TRBD1. The CDR3 contains 13 residues. The germline CDR1 and CDR2 sequences are MGHRA and YSYEKL. The V and J ends lost 0 bases and 6 bases, in that order; junction bases with no gene match: 1.

This clonotype has more than one count but fewer than ten. This rearrangement joins TRBV7-6 to TRBJ2-7; 12 nucleotides agree with TRBD2. V trimming: 2 bases; J trimming: 7 bases; junction bases outside the gene matches: 12. The CDR3 runs to 17 residues. In germline, CDR1 is SGHVS, CDR2 FNYEAQ. The DNA of the CDR3 is TGTGCCAGCAGCTTAAACCCGCTAGCGGGGGGGCCTGGTGAGCAGTACTTC. This sequence encodes CASSLNPLAGGPGEQYF.

This sequence joins TRBV7-2 and TRBJ1-1; no reliable D call. With 1 base removed from V and 1 base from J, the gap between germline ends came to 7 bases. The length of the CDR3 is 14 residues. Germline CDR1 SGHTA, CDR2 FQGNSA. The CDR3 DNA reads TGTGCCAGCAGCTTAGATCACAGGAACACTGAAGCTTTCTTT. It encodes CASSLDHRNTEAFF.